The next 5 T cell receptor beta chains were all read from a single sample in a study of blood T cell repertoires in COVID-19 (dated by TCRdb to about 2020). Library generation was performed with the immunoSEQ multiplex PCR assay. TCRdb took this table from immuneACCESS and kept in-frame rearrangements with V and J called. Such tables lack part of the clones; where checked against another copy, unresolved V genes explain under half of the gap, and the rest is unexplained. A total of under 300,000 clones appear in this sample, about 85% of them only once. The biggest ten clones account for less than 15% of the sample. Sequencing was carried out using peripheral blood. The receptors shown here come from a human donor in a cohort sampled during active COVID-19.

V usage is TRBV5-1 and J usage is TRBJ1-6; D perhaps matches TRBD1 (5 bases). Per the germline V gene, CDR1 is SGHRS and CDR2 is YFSETQ. CDR3 size: 15 residues. With 1 base removed from V and 5 bases from J, the gap between germline ends came to 10 bases. The CDR3 sequence: CASSLSQGNNSPLHF. The CDR3 DNA reads TGCGCCAGCAGCTTGTCTCAGGGTAATAATTCACCCCTCCACTTT. Full variable domain (missing parts from reference TRBV5-1 and TRBJ1-6): KAGVTQTPRYLIKTRGQQVTLSCSPISGHRSVSWYQQTPGQGLQFLFEYFSETQRNKGNFPGRFSGRQFSNSRSEMNVSTLELGDSALYLCASSLSQGNNSPLHFGNGTRLTVT.

CDR3 sequence reads: CASRGTENTGELFF. CDR3 coding DNA: TGTGCCAGCAGGGGGACAGAGAACACCGGGGAGCTGTTTTTT. The J gene is TRBJ2-2, the V gene TRBV2; 7 bases map to TRBD1. Losses at the gene ends were 6 bases for V and 1 base for J; bases not matched to a gene: 2. In germline, CDR1 is SNHLY, CDR2 FYNNEI. This CDR3 comprises 14 residues.

This chain joins TRBV9 and TRBJ1-1; D is unclear. The CDR3 is 14 amino acids. CDR1 and CDR2 (germline): SGDLS, YYNGEE. V lost 5 bases to trimming and J lost 0 bases, with 11 bases between them. CDR3 in amino acids: CASSVTVLNTEAFF. The CDR3 DNA sequence: TGTGCCAGCAGTGTTACGGTCTTGAACACTGAAGCTTTCTTT.

The chain employs TRBV9 and TRBJ1-5, with 8 bases fitting TRBD1. Germline-derived CDR1 and CDR2 are SGDLS and YYNGEE. The ends lost 5 bases at V and 6 bases at J; junction bases unmatched: 7. The CDR3 covers 14 residues. The CDR3 reads CASSRRDRSQPQHF. The CDR3 nucleotides read TGTGCCAGCAGTCGCCGGGACAGGAGTCAGCCCCAGCATTTT. The full variable domain, in which reference TRBV9 and TRBJ1-5 provide the parts outside the CDR3, is DSGVTQTPKHLITATGQRVTLRCSPRSGDLSVYWYQQSLDQGLQFLIQYYNGEERAKGNILERFSAQQFPDLHSELNLSSLELGDSALYFCASSRRDRSQPQHFGDGTRLSIL.

The chain combines TRBV11-3 with TRBJ2-1; the match to TRBD2 covers 13 bases. The CDR3 contains 15 residues. Trimming removed 5 bases from V and 7 bases from J; junction bases left unmatched: 5. Germline V gene lookup returns CDR1 SGHNT and CDR2 YENEEA. The CDR3 protein is CASSRGLAGPNEQFF. CDR3 nucleotides: TGTGCCAGCAGCCGGGGACTAGCGGGGCCTAATGAGCAGTTCTTC.